This T cell receptor beta chain was recorded in a study of cytomegalovirus exposure and HLA in healthy donors. In the study overall: Researchers found that 81% of under 450 genotyped donors fell within the Caucasian-associated ancestry cluster.

The CDR3 covers 14 residues. CDR1 is MNHNY, CDR2 SVGAGI, per germline (reference sequence). The ends were cut back, 8 bases at V and 3 bases at J, with 16 bases in the middle. Findings and caveats of the study: The productive fraction for most TCR beta V segments was about 90% or about 30% in an earlier analysis. Analysis performed later showed TCR beta chains linked to HLA being more clonally expanded than equally common others. The study flagged about 150 TCR beta chains as cytomegalovirus-associated.

60 Vbeta and 13 Jbeta primers were used in PCR. Libraries were prepared by immunoSEQ multiplex PCR; TCRdb keeps only in-frame clonotypes and omits some of them. The data show about 100,000 clones, roughly three quarters seen once. About this clone itself: Its target is unknown.

The receptor comes from a woman aged 55-70 years in good health and CMV-seropositive. The sample comprised PBMCs. This chain links TRBV6-6 with TRBJ1-2; D not certain. This CDR3 reads CASCDLRDYYGYTF. CDR3 DNA sequence: TGTGCCAGCTGTGATTTACGAGACTACTATGGCTACACCTTC.